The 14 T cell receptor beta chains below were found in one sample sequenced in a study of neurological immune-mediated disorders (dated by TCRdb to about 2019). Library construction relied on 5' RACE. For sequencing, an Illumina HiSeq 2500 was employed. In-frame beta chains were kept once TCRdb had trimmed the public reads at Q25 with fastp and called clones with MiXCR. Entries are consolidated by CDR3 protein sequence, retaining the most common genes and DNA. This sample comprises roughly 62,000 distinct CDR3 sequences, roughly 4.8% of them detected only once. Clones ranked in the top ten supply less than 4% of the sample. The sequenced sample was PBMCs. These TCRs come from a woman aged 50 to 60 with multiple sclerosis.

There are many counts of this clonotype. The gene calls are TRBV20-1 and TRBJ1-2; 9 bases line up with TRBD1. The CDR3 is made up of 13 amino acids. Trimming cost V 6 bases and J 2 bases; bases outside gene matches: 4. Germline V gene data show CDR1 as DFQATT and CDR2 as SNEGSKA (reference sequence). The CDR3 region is CSAGGQGNYGYTF. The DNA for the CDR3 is TGCAGTGCGGGGGGACAGGGAAACTATGGCTACACCTTC.

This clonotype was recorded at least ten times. The CDR3 DNA reads TGTGCCAGCAGCGTAGAACATTCGAACACTGAAGCTTTCTTT. It yields the protein CASSVEHSNTEAFF. The chain combines TRBV9 with TRBJ1-1; D gene ambiguous. The CDR3 sequence is 14 residues long. Trimming took off 0 bases at V and 1 base at J, with 7 bases between the two ends. CDR1 and CDR2 from the germline V gene are SGDLS and YYNGEE. The full variable domain, completed using reference TRBV9 and TRBJ1-1, is DSGVTQTPKHLITATGQRVTLRCSPRSGDLSVYWYQQSLDQGLQFLIQYYNGEERAKGNILERFSAQQFPDLHSELNLSSLELGDSALYFCASSVEHSNTEAFFGQGTRLTVV.

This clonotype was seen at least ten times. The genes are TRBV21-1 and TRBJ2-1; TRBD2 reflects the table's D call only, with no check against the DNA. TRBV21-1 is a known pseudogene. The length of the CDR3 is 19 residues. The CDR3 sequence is CASSGAGTSGGGFDNEQFF. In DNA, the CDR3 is TGTGCCAGCAGCGGGGCCGGGACTAGCGGGGGGGGATTTGATAATGAGCAGTTCTTC.

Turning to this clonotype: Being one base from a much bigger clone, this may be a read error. The CDR3, as DNA: TGCAGTTCTAGGAGAGACACCAACACTGAAGCTTTCTTT. Its translation: CSSRRDTNTEAFF. The V gene is TRBV20-1, the J gene TRBJ1-1; D remains ambiguous. The V gene's germline CDR1 is DFQATT and CDR2 SNEGSKA (reference sequence). The CDR3 is 13 residues long.

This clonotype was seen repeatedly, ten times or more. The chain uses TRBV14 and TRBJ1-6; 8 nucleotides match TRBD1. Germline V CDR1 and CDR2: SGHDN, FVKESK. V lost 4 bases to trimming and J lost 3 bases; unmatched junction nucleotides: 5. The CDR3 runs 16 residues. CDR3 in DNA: TGTGCCAGCAGCCCTACGGACAGGGACTATAATTCACCCCTCCACTTT. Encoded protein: CASSPTDRDYNSPLHF.

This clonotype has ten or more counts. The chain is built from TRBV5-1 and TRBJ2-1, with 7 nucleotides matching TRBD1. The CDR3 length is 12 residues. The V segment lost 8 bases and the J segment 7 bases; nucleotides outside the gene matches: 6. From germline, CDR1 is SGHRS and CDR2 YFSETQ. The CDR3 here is CASRDSKNEQFF. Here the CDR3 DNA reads TGCGCCAGTCGGGACAGTAAGAATGAGCAGTTCTTC.

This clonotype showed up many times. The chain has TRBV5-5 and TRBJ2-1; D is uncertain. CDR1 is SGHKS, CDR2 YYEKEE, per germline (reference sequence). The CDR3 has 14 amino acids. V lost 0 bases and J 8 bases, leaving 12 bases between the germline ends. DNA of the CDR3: TGTGCCAGCAGCTTGGTTTTGGCTTCCCATGAGCAGTTCTTC. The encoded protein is CASSLVLASHEQFF.

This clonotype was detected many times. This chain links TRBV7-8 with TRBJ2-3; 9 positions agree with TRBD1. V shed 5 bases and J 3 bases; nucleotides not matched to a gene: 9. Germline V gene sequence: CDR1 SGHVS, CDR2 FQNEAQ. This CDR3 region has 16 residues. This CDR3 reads CASSRGLGQGTDTQYF. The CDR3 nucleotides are TGTGCCAGCAGCCGAGGCCTGGGACAGGGTACAGATACGCAGTATTTT.

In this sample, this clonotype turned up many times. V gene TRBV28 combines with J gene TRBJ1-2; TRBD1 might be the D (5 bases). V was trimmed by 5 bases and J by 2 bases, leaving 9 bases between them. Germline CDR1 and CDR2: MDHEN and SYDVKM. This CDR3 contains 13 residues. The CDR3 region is CASSPGLNYGYTF. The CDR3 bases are TGTGCCAGCAGTCCAGGGTTGAACTATGGCTACACCTTC.

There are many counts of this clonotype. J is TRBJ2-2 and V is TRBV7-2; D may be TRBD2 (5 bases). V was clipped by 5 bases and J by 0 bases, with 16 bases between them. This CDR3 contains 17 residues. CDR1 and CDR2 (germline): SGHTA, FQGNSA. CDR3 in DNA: TGTGCCAGCAGCGTGACTCCCGTCGGGGCGAACACCGGGGAGCTGTTTTTT. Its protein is CASSVTPVGANTGELFF.

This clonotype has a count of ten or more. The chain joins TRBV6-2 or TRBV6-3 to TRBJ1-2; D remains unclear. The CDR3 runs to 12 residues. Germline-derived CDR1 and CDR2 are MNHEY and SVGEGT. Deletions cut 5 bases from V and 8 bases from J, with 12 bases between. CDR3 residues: CASSLGLAGYTF. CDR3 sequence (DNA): TGTGCCAGCAGTCTCGGACTCGCGGGCTACACCTTC.

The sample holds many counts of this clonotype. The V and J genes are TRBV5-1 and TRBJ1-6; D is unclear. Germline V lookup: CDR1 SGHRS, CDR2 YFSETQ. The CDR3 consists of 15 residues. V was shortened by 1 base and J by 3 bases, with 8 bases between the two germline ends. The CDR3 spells CASSLSRNYNSPLHF. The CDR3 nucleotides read TGCGCCAGCAGCTTGAGCCGGAACTATAATTCACCCCTCCACTTT.

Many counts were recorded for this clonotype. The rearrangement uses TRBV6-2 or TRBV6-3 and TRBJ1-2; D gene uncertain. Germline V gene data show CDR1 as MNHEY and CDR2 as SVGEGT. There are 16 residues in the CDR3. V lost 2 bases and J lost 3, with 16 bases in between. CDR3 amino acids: CASSYAGRVTDYGYTF. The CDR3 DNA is TGTGCCAGCAGTTACGCAGGAAGGGTAACGGACTATGGCTACACCTTC.

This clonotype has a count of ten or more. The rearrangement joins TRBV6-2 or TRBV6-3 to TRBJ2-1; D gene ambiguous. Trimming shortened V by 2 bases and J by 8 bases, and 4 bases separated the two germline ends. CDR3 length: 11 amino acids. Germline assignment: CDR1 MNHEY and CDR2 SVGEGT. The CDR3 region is CASSYMHEQFF. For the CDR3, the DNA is TGTGCCAGCAGTTACATGCATGAGCAGTTCTTC.